One sample yielded the 2 T cell receptor beta chains listed below, sequenced in a study of blood T cell repertoires in COVID-19. Some clones are missing from TCRdb's copy, which holds only in-frame ones; the method was immunoSEQ multiplex PCR. This sample carries about 150,000 clones, less than 90% of them seen once, and the ten largest clones take around 2.5%. The specimen sequenced was peripheral blood. The receptors here all came from a woman aged 70 to 79 with acute or convalescent COVID-19.

The chain uses TRBV6-5 and TRBJ1-2, with TRBD1 identical over 9 bases. Germline values: CDR1 MNHEY, CDR2 SVGAGI. This CDR3 spans 13 amino acids. Unmatched junction bases numbered 7, after V lost 4 bases and J lost 10 bases. CDR3 residues: CASSWGQGRDYTF. CDR3 DNA: TGTGCCAGCAGTTGGGGACAGGGAAGAGACTACACCTTC.

The chain has TRBV6-4 and TRBJ2-3, with TRBD2 identical over 11 bases. V was pared by 5 bases and J by 2 bases, with 3 bases of the junction left unmatched. The CDR3 runs 15 residues. The germline V gene has CDR1 MRHNA and CDR2 SNTAGT. CDR3 bases: TGTGCCAGCAGTACTAGCGGGGGAGCCACAGATACGCAGTATTTT. Translating gives CASSTSGGATDTQYF.